The source of this T cell receptor beta chain is a study of Ad26.COV2.S vaccination and SARS-CoV-2 variants. Here immunoSEQ multiplex PCR was the method, and the copy in TCRdb shows in-frame clones only, minus some. The sample yields some 390,000 clones, 80% to 90% seen once. The germline V gene has CDR1 GTSNPN and CDR2 SVGIG (reference sequence). The V end was cut by 1 base, the J end by 1 base, with 13 bases between. There are 16 residues in the CDR3. Treatment meaning: some 19 received Ad26.COV2.S at low or high dose, single or two shots; 5 received placebo; per-sample allocation not given. Sampling occurred on day 63 after the first vaccine or placebo injection.

The TCR originated in a person aged 18-60 years who received the Ad26.COV2.S COVID-19 vaccine or a placebo. This chain uses TRBV30 with TRBJ2-2; D may be TRBD1 (7 bases). The starting material was peripheral blood, obtained in a trial of Ad26.COV2.S vaccine versus placebo. The CDR3 protein is CAWSGRGHGNTGELFF. The CDR3 region has the DNA TGTGCCTGGAGTGGGAGGGGGCACGGGAACACCGGGGAGCTGTTTTTT.